Each of the 25 T cell receptor beta chains below was sequenced from the same sample in a study of T cell responses to AZD1222 COVID-19 vaccine. Measured with immunoSEQ multiplex PCR; TCRdb has only the in-frame clones, and not every one. Here the sample spans roughly 67,000 clones, over 60% being singletons. Sequenced here: peripheral blood, sampled on day 0 of AZD1222 vaccination. The receptor set was obtained from an adult in good health.

The chain uses TRBV19 and TRBJ2-5; D is perhaps TRBD2 (6 bases). Deletions cut 8 bases from V and 5 bases from J, with 18 bases between. Per the germline V gene, CDR1 is LNHDA and CDR2 is SQIVND (reference sequence). This CDR3 comprises 14 residues. The CDR3 loop reads CASARTLRGETQYF. Written as DNA, the CDR3 is TGTGCCAGTGCCCGGACTCTCCGGGGGGAGACCCAGTACTTC.

The chain links TRBV6-4 to TRBJ2-2; no reliable D call. This CDR3 comprises 13 residues. Trimming took off 2 bases at V and 3 bases at J, with 4 bases between the two ends. CDR1 MRHNA and CDR2 SNTAGT come from the germline V gene. The CDR3 reads CASSDGDTGELFF. The CDR3 DNA reads TGTGCCAGCAGTGACGGTGACACCGGGGAGCTGTTTTTT.

This chain connects TRBV5-1 to TRBJ2-5; TRBD1 might be the D (5 bases). V was trimmed by 0 bases and J by 5 bases, leaving 14 bases between them. Germline values: CDR1 SGHRS, CDR2 YFSETQ. The CDR3 has 15 residues. The CDR3 region is CASSLESRDGETQYF. The CDR3 coding sequence is TGCGCCAGCAGCTTGGAGTCCAGGGATGGGGAGACCCAGTACTTC.

The J gene is TRBJ1-3, the V gene TRBV7-2; D uncertain. The germline V gene has CDR1 SGHTA and CDR2 FQGNSA. This CDR3 contains 15 residues. V was shortened by 1 base and J by 0 bases, with 7 bases between the two germline ends. CDR3 DNA: TGTGCCAGCAGCTTAGGGTGGGACTCTGGAAACACCATATATTTT. This codes for CASSLGWDSGNTIYF. The full variable domain, completed using reference TRBV7-2 and TRBJ1-3, is GAGVSQSPSNKVTEKGKDVELRCDPISGHTALYWYRQSLGQGLEFLIYFQGNSAPDKSGLPSDRFSAERTGGSVSTLTIQRTQQEDSAVYLCASSLGWDSGNTIYFGEGSWLTVV.

The CDR3 sequence: CASNEGGGSNQPQHF. CDR3 coding DNA: TGTGCCAGTAATGAGGGAGGGGGAAGCAATCAGCCCCAGCATTTT. V and J are TRBV19 and TRBJ1-5, with TRBD1 as a possible D gene (6 bases). Germline CDR1 and CDR2: LNHDA and SQIVND (reference sequence). V dropped 7 bases and J dropped 1 base, with 14 bases sitting between them. This CDR3 spans 15 amino acids.

The V gene is TRBV2, the J gene TRBJ2-7; 9 bases line up with TRBD1. The V and J ends lost 6 bases and 0 bases, in that order; junction bases with no gene match: 3. Germline CDR1 SNHLY, CDR2 FYNNEI. The CDR3 has 14 residues. The CDR3 bases are TGTGCCAGCAGAGGGACAGGGAACTCCTACGAGCAGTACTTC. Residues: CASRGTGNSYEQYF.

The rearrangement links TRBV6-5 to TRBJ2-1, with D unresolved. Germline values: CDR1 MNHEY, CDR2 SVGAGI. V was pared by 10 bases and J by 4 bases, with 17 bases between. The CDR3 extends over 14 amino acids. This chain's CDR3 is CATAETARYNEQFF. CDR3 nucleotides: TGTGCCACCGCAGAGACGGCACGTTACAATGAGCAGTTCTTC.

J is TRBJ2-3 and V is TRBV2, with TRBD2 identical over 7 bases. Germline loops: CDR1 SNHLY, CDR2 FYNNEI. The CDR3 runs 15 residues. V lost 8 bases to trimming and J lost 0 bases; unmatched junction nucleotides: 8. In DNA form, the CDR3 reads TGTGCCAGCTGGGGGTTGCGGGGGAGCACAGATACGCAGTATTTT. It translates to CASWGLRGSTDTQYF.

This chain joins TRBV6-2 or TRBV6-3 and TRBJ2-1, with 9 positions matching TRBD1. Germline values: CDR1 MNHEY, CDR2 SVGEGT. J gave up 1 base and V 2 bases, and 6 bases lay outside the gene matches. The CDR3 covers 17 residues. The CDR3 nucleotides read TGTGCCAGCAGTTACGGAGGACAGGGGCTTTCCTACAATGAGCAGTTCTTC. This translates into CASSYGGQGLSYNEQFF.

The rearrangement links TRBV10-3 to TRBJ2-5; weak D call: TRBD1 (5 bases). The V end lost 2 bases, the J end lost 5 bases, and 18 bases lay between the germline ends. Germline values: CDR1 ENHRY, CDR2 SYGVKD. The CDR3 is 16 residues long. The CDR3 region has the DNA TGTGCCATCAGTGAGGCTTGGCAGGGCCAGAGGGAGACCCAGTACTTC. Its protein is CAISEAWQGQRETQYF.

J is TRBJ1-2 and V is TRBV6-5; 10 bases are a match to TRBD1. The CDR3 contains 13 residues. Germline lookup yields CDR1 MNHEY and CDR2 SVGAGI. Germline trimming cut 5 bases from V and 7 bases from J; bases unmatched to any gene: 4. CDR3 sequence (DNA): TGTGCCAGCAGTCGGACAGGGGGACGTGGCTACACCTTC. Protein: CASSRTGGRGYTF.

This clone has more than one count but fewer than ten. The J gene is TRBJ2-7, the V gene TRBV27; TRBD1 might be the D (5 bases). The CDR3 extends over 15 amino acids. Germline V gives CDR1 MNHEY, CDR2 SMNVEV (reference sequence). V lost 7 bases to trimming and J lost 0 bases, with 16 bases between them. The CDR3, as DNA: TGTGCCAGCATCGCCAGGGTAGTCGGCTCCTACGAGCAGTACTTC. Translating it yields CASIARVVGSYEQYF.

The CDR3 DNA follows: TGTGCCAGCAGCTTGGTTTCAGCGGCGCAAAGCAATCAGCCCCAGCATTTT. It is translated as CASSLVSAAQSNQPQHF. V and J are TRBV5-5 and TRBJ1-5; D is unclear. V dropped 0 bases and J dropped 1 base, with 14 bases sitting between them. This CDR3 spans 17 amino acids. CDR1 is SGHKS and CDR2 is YYEKEE in the germline V gene (reference sequence).

This clone occurred once. The genes are TRBV21-1 and TRBJ1-5; the DNA was not compared with TRBD1, the D call given in the table. TRBV21-1 represents a pseudogene. The CDR3 is made up of 15 amino acids. In DNA form, the CDR3 reads TGTGCCAGCAGCCTTAGACAGGGATTAAATCAGCCCCAGCATTTT. As protein: CASSLRQGLNQPQHF.

The V call is TRBV2, the J call TRBJ2-3; 7 nucleotides line up with TRBD2. Germline CDR1 SNHLY, CDR2 FYNNEI. The CDR3 is made up of 15 amino acids. J was trimmed by 2 bases and V by 7 bases; bases with no gene match: 9. The CDR3 region is CASTRAAGYTDTQYF. CDR3 coding DNA: TGTGCCAGCACCCGGGCAGCGGGGTACACAGATACGCAGTATTTT.

V is TRBV2 and J is TRBJ2-7, with 7 bases lining up with TRBD1. Germline V gives CDR1 SNHLY, CDR2 FYNNEI. The CDR3 totals 15 residues. Losses at the gene ends were 1 base for V and 5 bases for J; bases not matched to a gene: 8. This CDR3 is CASSEGQGRVDEQYF. CDR3 DNA: TGTGCCAGCAGTGAAGGACAGGGAAGAGTCGACGAGCAGTACTTC.

J is TRBJ1-1 and V is TRBV7-8; 8 nucleotides agree with TRBD1. After removal of 2 bases from V and 6 bases from J, the junction contained 5 bases not matched to a gene. There are 14 residues in the CDR3. Germline CDR1 SGHVS, CDR2 FQNEAQ. This CDR3 reads CASSLSGGDAEAFF. In DNA, the CDR3 is TGTGCCAGCAGCTTATCAGGGGGCGACGCTGAAGCTTTCTTT. The full variable domain, its missing parts supplied by reference TRBV7-8 and TRBJ1-1, is GAGVSQSPRYKVAKRGQDVALRCDPISGHVSLFWYQQALGQGPEFLTYFQNEAQLDKSGLPSDRFFAERPEGSVSTLKIQRTQQEDSAVYLCASSLSGGDAEAFFGQGTRLTVV.

The chain combines TRBV23-1 with TRBJ2-7; no clear D gene. TRBV23-1 is filed as an ORF, its function uncertain. V was pared by 2 bases and J by 2 bases, with 16 bases between. This CDR3 is built from 16 residues. CDR3 sequence: CASSQRAIERTYEQYF. DNA for the CDR3: TGCGCCAGCAGTCAACGGGCCATCGAGAGAACCTACGAGCAGTACTTC.

The gene calls are TRBV3-1 (or the pseudogene TRBV3-2) and TRBJ2-4, with D perhaps TRBD2 (5 bases). The V and J ends lost 2 bases and 4 bases respectively, with 18 bases between them. The CDR3 has 17 amino acids. The germline gives CDR1 LGHDT, CDR2 YNNKEL (reference sequence). The CDR3 protein is CASSQIGVGGFKNIQYF. The CDR3 bases are TGTGCCAGCAGCCAAATCGGGGTAGGAGGTTTTAAAAACATTCAGTACTTC.

The chain has TRBV4-3 and TRBJ1-2; D unclear. Germline CDR1 and CDR2: LGHNA and YSLEER. The CDR3 is 16 residues long. Trimming cost V 4 bases and J 5 bases, with 20 bases left between them. CDR3 loop: CASSPTLGPQLYGYTF. The DNA of the CDR3 is TGCGCCAGCAGCCCGACTCTCGGACCGCAACTATATGGCTACACCTTC.

This chain joins TRBV19 and TRBJ1-4; unclear D gene. The CDR3 is 18 residues long. V lost 5 bases to trimming and J lost 5 bases, with 24 bases between them. CDR1 and CDR2 from the germline V gene are LNHDA and SQIVND (reference sequence). This chain's CDR3 is CASSAIPPYDGENEKLFF. The DNA for the CDR3 is TGTGCCAGTAGTGCGATCCCCCCCTATGACGGGGAGAATGAAAAACTGTTTTTT.

The V gene is TRBV29-1, the J gene TRBJ2-7; TRBD1 matches 11 bases. The junction had 10 bases not matched to a gene; V was cut back by 5 bases and J by 7 bases. This CDR3 contains 14 residues. Germline assignment: CDR1 SQVTM and CDR2 ANQGSEA. CDR3 in DNA: TGCAGCGTTAAGCGCGGGACAGGGGGAATGGAGCAGTACTTC. Protein product: CSVKRGTGGMEQYF.

The V call is TRBV19, the J call TRBJ1-1; TRBD1 aligns across 9 bases. Trimming took 7 bases from V and 2 from J; bases not matched to a gene: 5. The CDR3 totals 14 residues. Germline V CDR1 and CDR2: LNHDA, SQIVND (reference sequence). This CDR3 reads CASNTDRGNTEAFF. In DNA, the CDR3 is TGTGCCAGTAACACGGACAGGGGTAACACTGAAGCTTTCTTT.

This clone appeared once. This chain links TRBV19 with TRBJ1-4, with D maybe TRBD1 (5 bases). Trimming left V 6 bases short and J 8 bases short, with 10 bases between. CDR3 size: 12 residues. Germline CDR1 is LNHDA and CDR2 is SQIVND (reference sequence). The CDR3 DNA follows: TGTGCCAGTAGGAGAGGGACCGAAAAACTGTTTTTT. This encodes CASRRGTEKLFF.

V and J are TRBV5-5 and TRBJ2-7; D may correspond to TRBD1 or TRBD2 (5 bases each). CDR3 length equals 14 residues. CDR1 and CDR2 (germline): SGHKS, YYEKEE (reference sequence). Trimming pared 5 bases from V and 3 bases from J, leaving 15 bases between. The CDR3 loop is CASRPGRQSYEQYF. DNA for the CDR3: TGTGCCAGCAGGCCGGGACGGCAAAGCTACGAGCAGTACTTC.